This record covers a single T cell receptor beta chain. Germline V gene lookup returns CDR1 MNHNY and CDR2 SVGAGI (reference sequence). The CDR3 totals 14 residues. The V and J ends lost 4 bases and 1 base, in that order; junction bases with no gene match: 2. Under the authors' procedure: Nucleated cell number was recorded as an estimate derived from reference gene primer amplification. Clones were sequenced by immunoSEQ multiplex PCR, and TCRdb holds only the in-frame ones, with some missing. V, J and clone size are taken as reported in that table, and D and trimming were inferred from the DNA itself. The sample carries 200,000 to 300,000 clones, about four fifths recorded once. This sample was taken from a study of blood T cell repertoires in COVID-19. Looking at the study overall: Both acute and convalescent COVID-19 samples were obtained from the United States, Italy and Spain. PBMCs, B-cell-depleted T cells, or T cells provided the cDNA or gDNA that made up the material.

The TCR sequence derives from a young man who had recovered from COVID-19. This rearrangement joins TRBV6-6 to TRBJ2-5; TRBD1 matches at 8 bases. Sequencing was done on a sample of peripheral blood. The CDR3 is CASSFQGAQETQYF. In DNA, the CDR3 is TGTGCCAGCAGTTTTCAGGGGGCCCAAGAGACCCAGTACTTC.